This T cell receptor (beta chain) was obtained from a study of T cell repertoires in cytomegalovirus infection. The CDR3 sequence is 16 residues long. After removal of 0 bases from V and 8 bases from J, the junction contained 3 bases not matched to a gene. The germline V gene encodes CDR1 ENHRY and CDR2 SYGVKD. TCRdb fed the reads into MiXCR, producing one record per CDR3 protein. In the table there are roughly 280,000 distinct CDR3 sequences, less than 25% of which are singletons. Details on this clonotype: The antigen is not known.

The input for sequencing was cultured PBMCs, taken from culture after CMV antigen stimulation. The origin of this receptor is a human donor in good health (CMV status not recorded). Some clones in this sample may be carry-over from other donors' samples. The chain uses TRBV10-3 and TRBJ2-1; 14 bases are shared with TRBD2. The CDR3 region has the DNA TGTGCCATCAGTGAGTCGGCGGGACTAGCGGGAGATGAGCAGTTCTTC. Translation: CAISESAGLAGDEQFF.